In its sample, the clone carrying this TCR beta chain was seen a few times. As yet, its antigen is unknown. The CDR3 runs to 13 residues. V shed 1 base and J shed 6 bases, with 12 bases lying between them. Germline loops: CDR1 DFQATT, CDR2 SNEGSKA (reference sequence). TCRdb re-derived calls from the 5' RACE reads in MiXCR, one entry per CDR3 protein. The table shows approximately 37,000 distinct CDR3 sequences, with approximately 8% occurring only once. This specimen comes from a study of early T cells in non-severe SARS-CoV-2 infection. General study points: Sequences matched to VDJdb favored anti-spike CD8 responses, while private and CD4 specificities were missed.

The sequencing here drew on whole blood, taken at baseline. The V gene is TRBV20-1, the J gene TRBJ1-1, with no clear D. The clonotype was recovered from an adult who was a healthcare worker with PCR-confirmed SARS-CoV-2 infection or an uninfected control (not recorded which). In DNA, the CDR3 is TGCAGTGCTAGAGCTTACAAGAGTTCTGAAGCTTTCTTT. It is translated as CSARAYKSSEAFF.